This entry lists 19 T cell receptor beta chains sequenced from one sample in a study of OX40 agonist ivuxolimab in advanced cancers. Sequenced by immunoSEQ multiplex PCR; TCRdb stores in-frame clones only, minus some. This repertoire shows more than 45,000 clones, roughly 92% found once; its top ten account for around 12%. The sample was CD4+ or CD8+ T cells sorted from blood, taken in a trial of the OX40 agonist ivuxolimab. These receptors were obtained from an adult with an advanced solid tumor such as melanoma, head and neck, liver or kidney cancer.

CDR3 in DNA: TGTGCCAGCAGCCAAGATTGGGGCGGGAGCTATGAGCAGTTCTTC. Protein: CASSQDWGGSYEQFF. The rearrangement links TRBV4-2 to TRBJ2-1; 7 nucleotides line up with TRBD2. CDR1 is LGHNA, CDR2 YNFKEQ, per germline. The V and J ends lost 0 bases and 8 bases, in that order; junction bases with no gene match: 7. The length of the CDR3 is 15 residues.

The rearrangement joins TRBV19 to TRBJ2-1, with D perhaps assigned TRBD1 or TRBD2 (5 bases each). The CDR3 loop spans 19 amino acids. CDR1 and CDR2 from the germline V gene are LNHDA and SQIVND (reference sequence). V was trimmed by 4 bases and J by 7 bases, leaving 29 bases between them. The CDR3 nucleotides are TGTGCCAGTAGTAACTACCTACGCCATCAGGGAGCTCCCGGGAATGAGCAGTTCTTC. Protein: CASSNYLRHQGAPGNEQFF.

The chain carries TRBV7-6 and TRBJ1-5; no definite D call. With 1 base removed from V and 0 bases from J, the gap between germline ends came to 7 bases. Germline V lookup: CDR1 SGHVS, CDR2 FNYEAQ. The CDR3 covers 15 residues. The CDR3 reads CASSLGASSNQPQHF. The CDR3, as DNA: TGTGCCAGCAGCTTAGGGGCCTCTAGCAATCAGCCCCAGCATTTT. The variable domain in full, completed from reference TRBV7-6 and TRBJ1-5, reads GAGVSQSPRYKVTKRGQDVALRCDPISGHVSLYWYRQALGQGPEFLTYFNYEAQQDKSGLPNDRFSAERPEGSISTLTIQRTEQRDSAMYRCASSLGASSNQPQHFGDGTRLSIL.

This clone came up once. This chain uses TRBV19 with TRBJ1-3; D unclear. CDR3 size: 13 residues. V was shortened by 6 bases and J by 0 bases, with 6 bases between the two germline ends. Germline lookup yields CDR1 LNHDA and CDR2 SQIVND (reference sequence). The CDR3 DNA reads TGTGCCAGTAGCTACTTCTCTGGAAACACCATATATTTT. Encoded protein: CASSYFSGNTIYF.

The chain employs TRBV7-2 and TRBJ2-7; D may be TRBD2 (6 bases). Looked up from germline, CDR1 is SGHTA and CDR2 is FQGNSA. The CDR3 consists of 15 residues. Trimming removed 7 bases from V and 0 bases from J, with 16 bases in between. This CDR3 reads CASTPRDFGSYEQYF. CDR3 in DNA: TGTGCCAGCACCCCCCGGGACTTCGGCTCCTACGAGCAGTACTTC.

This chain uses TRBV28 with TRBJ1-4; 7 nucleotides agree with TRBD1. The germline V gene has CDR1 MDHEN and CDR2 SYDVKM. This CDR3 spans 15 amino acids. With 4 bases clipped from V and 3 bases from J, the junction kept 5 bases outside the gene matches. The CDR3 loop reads CASSSAGTANEKLFF. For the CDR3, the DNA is TGTGCCAGCAGTTCGGCCGGGACAGCTAATGAAAAACTGTTTTTT.

CDR3 amino acids: CASSDHRDRLDHGYTF. The CDR3 bases are TGTGCCAGCAGCGACCACCGGGACAGGTTAGATCATGGCTACACCTTC. The chain employs TRBV9 and TRBJ1-2; 8 positions agree with TRBD1. This CDR3 contains 16 residues. V shed 3 bases and J 6 bases; nucleotides not matched to a gene: 13. The germline CDR1 and CDR2 sequences are SGDLS and YYNGEE.

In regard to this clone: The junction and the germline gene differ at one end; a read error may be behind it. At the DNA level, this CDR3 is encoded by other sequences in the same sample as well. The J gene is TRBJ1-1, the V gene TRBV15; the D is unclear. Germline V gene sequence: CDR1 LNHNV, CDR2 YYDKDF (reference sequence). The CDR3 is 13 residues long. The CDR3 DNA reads TGTGCCACCAGCCGCTCGATGAACACTGAGGCTTTCTTT. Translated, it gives CATSRSMNTEAFF.

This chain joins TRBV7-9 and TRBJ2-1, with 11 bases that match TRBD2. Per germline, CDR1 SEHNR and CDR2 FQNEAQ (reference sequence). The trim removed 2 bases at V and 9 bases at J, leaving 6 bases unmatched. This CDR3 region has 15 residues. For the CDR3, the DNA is TGTGCCAGCAGCTTAACTAGCGGGAGAGTTGGTGAGCAGTTCTTC. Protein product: CASSLTSGRVGEQFF.

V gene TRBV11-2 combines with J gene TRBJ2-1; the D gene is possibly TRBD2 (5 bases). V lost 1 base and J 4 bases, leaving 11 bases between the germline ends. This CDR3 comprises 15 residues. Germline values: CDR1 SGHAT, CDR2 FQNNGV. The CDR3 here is CASSLGASSYNEQFF. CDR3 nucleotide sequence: TGTGCCAGCAGCTTAGGGGCTAGCAGTTACAATGAGCAGTTCTTC.

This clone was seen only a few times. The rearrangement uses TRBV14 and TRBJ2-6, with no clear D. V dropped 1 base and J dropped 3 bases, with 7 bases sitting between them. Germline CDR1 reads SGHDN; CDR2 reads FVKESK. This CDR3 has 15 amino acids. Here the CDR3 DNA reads TGTGCCAGCAGCCAAGGACTTGGTGGGGCCAACGTCCTGACTTTC. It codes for CASSQGLGGANVLTF. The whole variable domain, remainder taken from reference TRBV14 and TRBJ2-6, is EAGVTQFPSHSVIEKGQTVTLRCDPISGHDNLYWYRRVMGKEIKFLLHFVKESKQDESGMPNNRFLAERTGGTYSTLKVQPAELEDSGVYFCASSQGLGGANVLTFGAGSRLTVL.

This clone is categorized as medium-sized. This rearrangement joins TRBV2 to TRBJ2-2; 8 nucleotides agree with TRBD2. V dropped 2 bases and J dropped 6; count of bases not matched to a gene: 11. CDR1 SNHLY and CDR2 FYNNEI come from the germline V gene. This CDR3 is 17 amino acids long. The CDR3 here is CASSESIAGPPAGELFF. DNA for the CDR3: TGTGCCAGCAGTGAATCTATAGCGGGACCCCCGGCCGGGGAGCTGTTTTTT. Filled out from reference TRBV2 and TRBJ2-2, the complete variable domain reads EPEVTQTPSHQVTQMGQEVILRCVPISNHLYFYWYRQILGQKVEFLVSFYNNEISEKSEIFDDQFSVERPDGSNFTLKIRSTKLEDSAMYFCASSESIAGPPAGELFFGEGSRLTVL.

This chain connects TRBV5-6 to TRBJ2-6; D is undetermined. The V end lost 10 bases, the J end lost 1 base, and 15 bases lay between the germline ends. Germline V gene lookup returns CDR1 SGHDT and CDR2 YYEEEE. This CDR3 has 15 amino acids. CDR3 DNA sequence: TGTGCCGGCTCGGAAAGGGAATCTGGGGCCAACGTCCTGACTTTC. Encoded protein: CAGSERESGANVLTF.

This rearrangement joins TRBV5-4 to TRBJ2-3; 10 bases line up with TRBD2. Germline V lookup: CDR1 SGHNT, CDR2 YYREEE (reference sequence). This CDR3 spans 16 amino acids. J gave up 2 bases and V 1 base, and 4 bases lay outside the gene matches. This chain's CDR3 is CASSLISGRATDTQYF. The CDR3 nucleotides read TGTGCCAGCAGCTTGATAAGCGGGAGGGCCACAGATACGCAGTATTTT.

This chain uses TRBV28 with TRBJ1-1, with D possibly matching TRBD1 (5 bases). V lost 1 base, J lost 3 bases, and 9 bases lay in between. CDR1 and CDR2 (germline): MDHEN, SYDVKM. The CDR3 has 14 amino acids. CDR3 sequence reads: CASSLYRGDTEAFF. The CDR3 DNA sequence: TGTGCCAGCAGTTTATATCGGGGGGACACTGAAGCTTTCTTT.

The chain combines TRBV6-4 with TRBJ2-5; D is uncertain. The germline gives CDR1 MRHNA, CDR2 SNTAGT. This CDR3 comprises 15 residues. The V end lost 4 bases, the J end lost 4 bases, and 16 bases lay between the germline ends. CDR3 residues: CASSADQSPRETQYF. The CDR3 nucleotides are TGTGCCAGCAGTGCGGACCAATCTCCCCGAGAGACCCAGTACTTC.

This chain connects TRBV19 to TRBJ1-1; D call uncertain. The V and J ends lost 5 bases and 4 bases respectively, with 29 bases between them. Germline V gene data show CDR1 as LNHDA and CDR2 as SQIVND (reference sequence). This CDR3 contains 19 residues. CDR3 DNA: TGTGCCAGTAGTTTGACCCTCGGGGTAACTAAGGATGGAAGCACTGAAGCTTTCTTT. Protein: CASSLTLGVTKDGSTEAFF.

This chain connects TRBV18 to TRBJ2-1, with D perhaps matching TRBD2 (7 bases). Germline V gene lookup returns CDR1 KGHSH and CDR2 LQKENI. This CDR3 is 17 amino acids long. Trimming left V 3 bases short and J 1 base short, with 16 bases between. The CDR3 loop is CASSPTEGEGSYNEQFF. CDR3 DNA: TGTGCCAGCTCACCCACCGAGGGGGAGGGGTCCTACAATGAGCAGTTCTTC.

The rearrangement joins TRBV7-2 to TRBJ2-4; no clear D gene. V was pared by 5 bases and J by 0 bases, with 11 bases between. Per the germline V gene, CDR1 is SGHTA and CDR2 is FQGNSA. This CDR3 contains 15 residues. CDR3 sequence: CASSARVLAKNIQYF. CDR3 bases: TGTGCCAGCAGCGCGCGCGTTCTAGCCAAAAACATTCAGTACTTC.